The 30 T cell receptor beta chains given below trace back to one sample, sequenced in a study of monozygotic twins with inflammatory bowel disease. TCRdb processed the 5' RACE reads again and assigns one entry to each CDR3 protein, with no DNA. This sample lists approximately 390,000 distinct CDR3 sequences; its ten largest clones have roughly 2.5%. Sequencing was performed on blood. These receptors came from a human donor with ulcerative colitis or Crohn's disease, or a healthy co-twin of an affected twin (not recorded which).

V gene TRBV4-2 combines with J gene TRBJ2-1; absent DNA, TCRdb's TRBD2 call cannot be checked. In germline, CDR1 is LGHNA, CDR2 YNFKEQ. The CDR3 has 17 residues. CDR3 loop: CASSQVGASGGTNEQFF.

The chain combines TRBV7-2 with TRBJ2-3. CDR3 length: 12 amino acids. CDR1 and CDR2 from the germline V gene are SGHTA and FQGNSA. The CDR3 is CASSIRQPPQYF.

This sequence joins TRBV6-5 and TRBJ1-2. CDR1 is MNHEY, CDR2 SVGAGI, per germline. The CDR3 sequence is 13 residues long. This CDR3 reads CASSSGTPVGYTF.

The chain employs TRBV3-1 and TRBJ2-7. The CDR3 consists of 14 residues. Germline V gives CDR1 LGHDT, CDR2 YNNKEL (reference sequence). CDR3 loop: CASSQEGPTYEQYF.

The gene calls are TRBV27 and TRBJ2-3; TCRdb selects TRBD1, and the lack of DNA leaves this call unchecked. The CDR3 extends over 13 amino acids. CDR1 is MNHEY and CDR2 is SMNVEV in the germline V gene (reference sequence). The CDR3 region is CASGRQGTDTQYF.

The chain uses TRBV28 and TRBJ2-5; absent DNA, TCRdb's TRBD2 call cannot be checked. Germline-derived CDR1 and CDR2 are MDHEN and SYDVKM. CDR3 length: 18 residues. This chain's CDR3 is CASSPLAGGGQRRTAQYF.

This CDR3 reads CASSVSGTGGYGYTF. The chain links TRBV5-1 to TRBJ1-2; lacking DNA, the TRBD1 call made by TCRdb goes unchecked. CDR1 and CDR2 (germline): SGHRS, YFSETQ. The CDR3 covers 15 residues.

The chain joins TRBV25-1 to TRBJ2-5; absent DNA, TCRdb's TRBD1 call cannot be checked. Germline-derived CDR1 and CDR2 are MGHDK and SYGVNS. This CDR3 is 14 amino acids long. The CDR3 loop is CASSDVTGGETQYF.

V and J are TRBV7-2 and TRBJ1-2; as DNA is missing, the TRBD1 call by TCRdb cannot be tested. The CDR3 spans 16 residues. Germline CDR1 SGHTA, CDR2 FQGNSA. This CDR3 is CASSLGGQGLSYGYTF. The full variable domain, in which reference TRBV7-2 and TRBJ1-2 provide the parts outside the CDR3, is GAGVSQSPSNKVTEKGKDVELRCDPISGHTALYWYRQSLGQGLEFLIYFQGNSAPDKSGLPSDRFSAERTGGSVSTLTIQRTQQEDSAVYLCASSLGGQGLSYGYTFGSGTRLTVV.

The chain employs TRBV7-9 and TRBJ2-7; lacking DNA, the TRBD2 call made by TCRdb goes unchecked. The CDR3 length is 14 residues. From germline, CDR1 is SEHNR and CDR2 FQNEAQ (reference sequence). Here the CDR3 reads CASSLSPTVYEQYF.

The chain recombines TRBV15 with TRBJ1-2. CDR1 and CDR2 (germline): LNHNV, YYDKDF (reference sequence). There are 15 residues in the CDR3. This CDR3 is CATSRGPGTDYGYTF.

The chain uses TRBV11-2 and TRBJ2-4; with no DNA, the TCRdb D assignment of TRBD1 cannot be verified. The CDR3 spans 20 residues. The germline V gene encodes CDR1 SGHAT and CDR2 FQNNGV. The CDR3 sequence: CASSLWKVTATERSKNIQYF.

The chain has TRBV4-3 and TRBJ2-1. Germline CDR1 LGHNA, CDR2 YSLEER. CDR3 size: 17 residues. The CDR3 here is CASSQDRVGALYNEQFF.

This chain connects TRBV20-1 to TRBJ2-7; the D call from TCRdb, TRBD1, cannot be confirmed without DNA. This CDR3 is 14 amino acids long. From germline, CDR1 is DFQATT and CDR2 SNEGSKA (reference sequence). CDR3 protein: CSARGAGAAYEQYF.

The CDR3 reads CASSPTDETQYF. The chain combines TRBV18 with TRBJ2-5. There are 12 residues in the CDR3. CDR1 and CDR2 from the germline V gene are KGHSH and LQKENI.

This rearrangement joins TRBV5-4 to TRBJ1-1; checking the TCRdb D call of TRBD1 is not possible without DNA. The CDR3 spans 16 residues. Germline CDR1 reads SGHNT; CDR2 reads YYREEE (reference sequence). This CDR3 reads CASSLPDRMFGTEAFF.

The chain links TRBV7-9 to TRBJ2-1. The germline V gene has CDR1 SEHNR and CDR2 FQNEAQ (reference sequence). The CDR3 has 17 amino acids. The CDR3: CASSLNLLIDSYNEQFF.

This rearrangement joins TRBV4-1 to TRBJ2-1; TCRdb selects TRBD2, and the lack of DNA leaves this call unchecked. This CDR3 has 16 amino acids. CDR1 is MGHRA and CDR2 is YSYEKL in the germline V gene. The chain's CDR3 is CASSQESRVSSNEQFF.

This chain connects TRBV20-1 to TRBJ2-7; there is no DNA to check the TCRdb D call of TRBD1. Germline V gives CDR1 DFQATT, CDR2 SNEGSKA (reference sequence). The CDR3 is 13 residues long. This chain's CDR3 is CSARDLRGGEQYF.

This sequence joins TRBV15 and TRBJ2-5; checking the TCRdb D call of TRBD1 is not possible without DNA. There are 16 residues in the CDR3. Germline CDR1 is LNHNV and CDR2 is YYDKDF (reference sequence). CDR3 loop: CATSRDIQTDWETQYF.

The V call is TRBV5-4, the J call TRBJ2-5; no DNA is available, so the TRBD1 call from TCRdb remains unchecked. The CDR3 has 14 residues. Germline V gene lookup returns CDR1 SGHNT and CDR2 YYREEE (reference sequence). The CDR3 protein is CASSRQGARETQYF. Variable domain in full (rest from reference TRBV5-4 and TRBJ2-5): ETGVTQSPTHLIKTRGQQVTLRCSSQSGHNTVSWYQQALGQGPQFIFQYYREEENGRGNFPPRFSGLQFPNYSSELNVNALELDDSALYLCASSRQGARETQYFGPGTRLLVL.

This chain joins TRBV20-1 and TRBJ1-4; the D call from TCRdb, TRBD1, cannot be confirmed without DNA. Germline CDR1 DFQATT, CDR2 SNEGSKA (reference sequence). This CDR3 is built from 13 residues. The CDR3 is CSARGQHNEKLFF.

This chain links TRBV27 with TRBJ1-5; the D call of TRBD1 rests on TCRdb alone, since no DNA is present to check it. The CDR3 spans 16 residues. Germline V CDR1 and CDR2: MNHEY, SMNVEV (reference sequence). CDR3 in amino acids: CASSPRVGQIYQPQHF.

The V and J genes are TRBV5-1 and TRBJ2-7; TCRdb outputs TRBD1, but without DNA this stays unchecked. Germline lookup yields CDR1 SGHRS and CDR2 YFSETQ. The CDR3 is made up of 17 amino acids. The chain's CDR3 is CASSYFFLTGSAYEQYF.

The chain has TRBV18 and TRBJ1-1; absent DNA, TCRdb's TRBD1 call cannot be checked. Germline CDR1 KGHSH, CDR2 LQKENI. This CDR3 is 11 amino acids long. CDR3 loop: CASSVQDEAFF.

The chain is built from TRBV7-9 and TRBJ2-1; the D call of TRBD1 rests on TCRdb alone, since no DNA is present to check it. Per the germline V gene, CDR1 is SEHNR and CDR2 is FQNEAQ (reference sequence). There are 16 residues in the CDR3. This CDR3 is CASSPTGQGVLGEQFF.

This rearrangement joins TRBV6-2 or TRBV6-3 to TRBJ1-1; TCRdb proposes TRBD1, but this gene call is untestable without DNA. The CDR3 totals 15 residues. Germline CDR1 and CDR2: MNHEY and SVGEGT. CDR3 sequence: CASSGQGQGYTEAFF.

The CDR3 region is CAISGPGTQYF. The V call is TRBV10-3, the J call TRBJ2-3. The CDR3 runs to 11 residues. Germline V CDR1 and CDR2: ENHRY, SYGVKD.

V is TRBV24-1 and J is TRBJ1-1; TCRdb designates TRBD1, a call that cannot be tested without DNA. Germline V gene data show CDR1 as KGHDR and CDR2 as SFDVKD. This CDR3 comprises 14 residues. The CDR3 is CATSDGGLNTEAFF.

The chain combines TRBV5-1 with TRBJ2-3; lacking DNA, the TRBD2 call made by TCRdb goes unchecked. CDR1 and CDR2 (germline): SGHRS, YFSETQ. This CDR3 comprises 16 residues. Here the CDR3 reads CASSPLPGPSTDTQYF. Combining the CDR3 with reference TRBV5-1 and TRBJ2-3 gives the whole variable domain KAGVTQTPRYLIKTRGQQVTLSCSPISGHRSVSWYQQTPGQGLQFLFEYFSETQRNKGNFPGRFSGRQFSNSRSEMNVSTLELGDSALYLCASSPLPGPSTDTQYFGPGTRLTVL.